Below, 18 T cell receptor beta chains from the same sample are listed, as sequenced in a study of T cell repertoires in cytomegalovirus infection. TCRdb itself ran the reads through MiXCR, one entry per CDR3 protein. The sample holds 200,000 to 300,000 distinct CDR3 sequences, 9% to 15% seen once. The sequenced sample consisted of PBMCs. These receptor sequences come from a human donor in good health (CMV status not recorded). Some clones in this sample may be carry-over from other donors' samples.

In its sample, this clonotype was seen many times. This chain connects TRBV7-9 to TRBJ1-1; D not resolved. CDR1 SEHNR and CDR2 FQNEAQ come from the germline V gene (reference sequence). The CDR3 sequence is 13 residues long. V was clipped by 5 bases and J by 5 bases, with 12 bases between them. The CDR3 is CASSISPFTEAFF. The CDR3 coding sequence is TGTGCCAGCAGCATTTCTCCCTTTACTGAAGCTTTCTTT.

Remarks on this clonotype: Possible read error: a much larger clone is one base away. CDR3 loop: CASSLNLREAGQYF. In DNA, the CDR3 is TGTGCCAGCAGCTTAAACTTGCGGGAGGCCGGGCAGTACTTC. The chain carries TRBV7-2 and TRBJ2-7; 8 nucleotides align to TRBD2. V shed 2 bases, J shed 9 bases, and the junction held 9 bases outside the gene matches. Germline CDR1 reads SGHTA; CDR2 reads FQGNSA. This CDR3 has 14 residues.

This clonotype was picked up many times. The chain joins TRBV27 to TRBJ2-7; tentatively, D is TRBD2 (6 bases). V gave up 0 bases and J gave up 5 bases, with 17 bases separating them. Germline V gene lookup returns CDR1 MNHEY and CDR2 SMNVEV (reference sequence). CDR3 length: 16 amino acids. The CDR3 spells CASSLSVGGLPHEQYF. CDR3 DNA: TGTGCCAGCAGTTTATCGGTGGGAGGCCTCCCCCACGAGCAGTACTTC.

This clonotype was counted at least ten times. The chain has TRBV6-2 or TRBV6-3 and TRBJ1-5; D remains unclear. The CDR3 has 12 residues. V was trimmed by 8 bases and J by 7 bases, leaving 12 bases between them. Germline V gives CDR1 MNHEY, CDR2 SVGEGT. Here the CDR3 DNA reads TGTGCCAGCTCTAAGGGTGGACAGCCCCAGCATTTT. This encodes CASSKGGQPQHF.

Ten or more counts support this clonotype. V is TRBV7-2 and J is TRBJ2-3; 10 nucleotides align to TRBD1. The V gene end was trimmed by 4 bases and the J gene end by 1 base; junction bases not matched to a gene: 5. CDR3 length: 16 amino acids. Germline V CDR1 and CDR2: SGHTA, FQGNSA. The CDR3 here is CASSSTGGAGTDTQYF. The DNA of the CDR3 is TGTGCCAGCAGCTCGACAGGGGGCGCGGGCACAGATACGCAGTATTTT.

The CDR3 here is CASSWGDRGLRDGQYF. In DNA, the CDR3 is TGCGCCAGCAGCTGGGGGGACAGGGGCCTCCGGGATGGCCAGTACTTC. This chain joins TRBV5-1 and TRBJ2-5; 10 bases agree with TRBD1. Losses at the gene ends were 3 bases for V and 10 bases for J; bases not matched to a gene: 15. The CDR3 length is 16 residues. Germline assignment: CDR1 SGHRS and CDR2 YFSETQ.

The sample holds many counts of this clonotype. The chain couples TRBV7-2 to TRBJ2-1; tentatively, D is TRBD2 (5 bases). V was cut by 1 base and J by 7 bases, with 8 bases left in between. The CDR3 runs 13 residues. Per the germline V gene, CDR1 is SGHTA and CDR2 is FQGNSA. The CDR3 here is CASSLVGSNEQFF. CDR3 in DNA: TGTGCCAGCAGCTTAGTGGGGAGTAATGAGCAGTTCTTC.

This clonotype was picked up many times. This chain connects TRBV28 to TRBJ2-3, with D possibly being TRBD1 (6 bases). Germline CDR1 MDHEN, CDR2 SYDVKM. This CDR3 has 13 amino acids. V gave up 10 bases and J gave up 1 base, with 12 bases separating them. CDR3 in amino acids: CAIRKGGTDTQYF. In nucleotides, the CDR3 is TGTGCCATCAGGAAGGGGGGCACAGATACGCAGTATTTT. The full variable domain, its missing parts supplied by reference TRBV28 and TRBJ2-3, is DVKVTQSSRYLVKRTGEKVFLECVQDMDHENMFWYRQDPGLGLRLIYFSYDVKMKEKGDIPEGYSVSREKKERFSLILESASTNQTSMYLCAIRKGGTDTQYFGPGTRLTVL.

The sample holds many counts of this clonotype. The V call is TRBV7-2, the J call TRBJ1-6; maybe TRBD1 (5 bases). The germline V and J ends were trimmed by 0 bases and 9 bases, with 12 bases remaining between them. The CDR3 is 15 residues long. Germline CDR1 and CDR2: SGHTA and FQGNSA. The CDR3 here is CASSLAGQGSSPLHF. In DNA form, the CDR3 reads TGTGCCAGCAGCTTAGCGGGGCAGGGTAGTTCACCCCTCCACTTT.

The chain has TRBV4-2 and TRBJ2-7, with 8 bases aligning to TRBD1. V gave up 4 bases and J gave up 2 bases; unmatched junction bases: 4. CDR1 and CDR2 from the germline V gene are LGHNA and YNFKEQ. This CDR3 is built from 14 residues. The CDR3 DNA sequence: TGTGCCAGCAGCCGGGACAGGCGTACCTACGAGCAGTACTTC. This gives the protein CASSRDRRTYEQYF.

The chain employs TRBV5-4 and TRBJ2-7, with 9 bases aligning to TRBD1. The germline gives CDR1 SGHNT, CDR2 YYREEE (reference sequence). The CDR3 spans 15 residues. The V segment lost 0 bases and the J segment 6 bases; nucleotides outside the gene matches: 7. CDR3 bases: TGTGCCAGCAGCTTGGGGACAGGGGAAAAGGGCGAGCAGTACTTC. Translated: CASSLGTGEKGEQYF.

This clonotype was found many times. The chain employs TRBV7-2 and TRBJ2-7, with 8 positions matching TRBD1. Germline V gene data show CDR1 as SGHTA and CDR2 as FQGNSA. CDR3 size: 16 residues. V trimming: 3 bases; J trimming: 5 bases; junction bases outside the gene matches: 12. The CDR3 protein is CASSLIFATGAHEQYF. The DNA for the CDR3 is TGTGCCAGCAGCTTGATTTTTGCGACAGGGGCCCACGAGCAGTACTTC.

V is TRBV11-3 and J is TRBJ1-1, with D possibly TRBD1 on 5 matching bases. The CDR3 extends over 15 amino acids. V was clipped by 2 bases and J by 0 bases, with 10 bases between them. Germline lookup yields CDR1 SGHNT and CDR2 YENEEA. CDR3 protein: CASSLRQPMNTEAFF. The CDR3 DNA reads as TGTGCCAGCAGCTTAAGACAGCCGATGAACACTGAAGCTTTCTTT.

Many counts were recorded for this clonotype. The chain is built from TRBV20-1 and TRBJ1-1; 8 bases match TRBD1. The CDR3 consists of 13 residues. Germline V gene data show CDR1 as DFQATT and CDR2 as SNEGSKA (reference sequence). V shed 0 bases, J shed 6 bases, and the junction held 3 bases outside the gene matches. The CDR3: CSARDQGAAEAFF. CDR3 coding DNA: TGCAGTGCTAGAGACCAGGGGGCAGCTGAAGCTTTCTTT.

This clonotype was picked up many times. V gene TRBV19 combines with J gene TRBJ1-5; a weak D match, TRBD1 (5 bases). V was trimmed by 9 bases and J by 0 bases, leaving 9 bases between them. CDR1 LNHDA and CDR2 SQIVND come from the germline V gene (reference sequence). The CDR3 consists of 13 residues. The chain's CDR3 is CASGQRSNQPQHF. For the CDR3, the DNA is TGTGCCAGCGGACAACGTAGCAATCAGCCCCAGCATTTT.

This clonotype was seen repeatedly, ten times or more. The chain carries TRBV6-2 or TRBV6-3 and TRBJ1-5; the D gene is possibly TRBD1 (5 bases). The germline CDR1 and CDR2 sequences are MNHEY and SVGEGT. V was trimmed by 6 bases and J by 0 bases, leaving 15 bases between them. CDR3 length: 16 amino acids. The CDR3 nucleotides are TGTGCCAGCAGACCGGGGCGCCGGCCTAGCAATCAGCCCCAGCATTTT. This translates into CASRPGRRPSNQPQHF.

CDR3 amino acids: CASSLGAPGEQYF. Here the CDR3 DNA reads TGTGCCAGCAGCTTAGGGGCTCCAGGGGAGCAGTACTTC. The V call is TRBV13, the J call TRBJ2-7; tentatively, D is TRBD1 (5 bases). Trimming stripped 0 bases from V and 7 bases from J, with 10 bases between. The CDR3 contains 13 residues. CDR1 is PRHDT and CDR2 is FYEKMQ in the germline V gene (reference sequence).

This clonotype was counted only a few times. At one end the junction does not follow the germline gene, possibly because of a read error. This chain joins TRBV6-2 or TRBV6-3 and TRBJ1-5; D is ambiguous. The CDR3 is 13 residues long. From germline, CDR1 is MNHEY and CDR2 SVGEGT. In nucleotides, the CDR3 is TGTGCCAACAGTTACTCGAGCTATCAGCCCCAGCATTTT. It yields the protein CANSYSSYQPQHF.